Shown below are 5 T cell receptor beta chains from a single sample sequenced in a study of blood T cell repertoires in COVID-19. Method: immunoSEQ multiplex PCR; TCRdb's copy keeps in-frame clones and lacks some. The repertoire includes a few hundred thousand clones, around 92% of them detected once, and approximately 3% sits in the top ten. The sequenced sample was peripheral blood. These receptor sequences come from a woman aged 30 to 39 with COVID-19, enrolled during active disease.

Only a few counts were recorded for this clone. The rearrangement links TRBV7-2 to TRBJ2-5, with TRBD2 matching 7 bases. With 5 bases clipped from V and 7 bases from J, the junction kept 10 bases outside the gene matches. There are 14 residues in the CDR3. CDR1 and CDR2 from the germline V gene are SGHTA and FQGNSA. CDR3 sequence reads: CASSPPGGSGTQYF. As DNA, the CDR3 is TGTGCCAGCAGCCCCCCCGGGGGGTCGGGGACCCAGTACTTC.

This chain uses TRBV9 with TRBJ2-1; 8 bases align to TRBD2. The CDR3 covers 14 residues. Germline trimming cut 6 bases from V and 0 bases from J; bases unmatched to any gene: 2. Per germline, CDR1 SGDLS and CDR2 YYNGEE. The CDR3 DNA sequence: TGTGCCAGCAACGGGGGGGCCTCCTACAATGAGCAGTTCTTC. Its translation is CASNGGASYNEQFF.

The chain carries TRBV7-9 and TRBJ2-7; D perhaps matches TRBD1 (5 bases). This CDR3 has 14 residues. CDR1 and CDR2 (germline): SEHNR, FQNEAQ (reference sequence). V gave up 4 bases and J gave up 4 bases, with 14 bases separating them. CDR3 protein: CASSSTGQGYEQYF. CDR3 DNA sequence: TGTGCCAGCAGCTCCACCGGACAAGGTTACGAGCAGTACTTC. Looking up the rest from reference TRBV7-9 and TRBJ2-7 gives the full variable domain: DTGVSQNPRHKITKRGQNVTFRCDPISEHNRLYWYRQTLGQGPEFLTYFQNEAQLEKSRLLSDRFSAERPKGSFSTLEIQRTEQGDSAMYLCASSSTGQGYEQYFGPGTRLTVT.

This rearrangement joins TRBV12-5 to TRBJ1-2, with D unresolved. Germline CDR1 and CDR2: LGHNT and FRNRAP. V gave up 5 bases and J gave up 2 bases, with 6 bases separating them. This CDR3 region has 12 residues. The CDR3: CASGPSNYGYTF. CDR3 bases: TGTGCTAGTGGTCCCTCGAACTATGGCTACACCTTC.

The chain has TRBV6-5 and TRBJ2-3; 7 nucleotides align to TRBD2. The CDR3 length is 15 residues. CDR1 is MNHEY, CDR2 SVGAGI, per germline. With V trimmed by 7 bases and J by 1 base, 8 bases remained unmatched. The CDR3 DNA follows: TGTGCCAGCATGAACTGGGCGGGGGGCACAGATACGCAGTATTTT. It is translated as CASMNWAGGTDTQYF.